A single sample is the source of the 18 T cell receptor beta chains below, sequenced in a study of identical twins. A single record per CDR3 protein comes from TCRdb applying MiXCR to the 5' RACE reads. This table holds 200,000 to 250,000 distinct CDR3 sequences, approximately 7.1% found once. The sample was also reused in another study, on T cells expressing NK-cell markers.

The sample was CD8+ T cells sorted from blood. The receptors derive from a woman aged 18-30 years in good health.

This clonotype was detected only a few times. The CDR3 reads CASSQLGQGNYGYTF. CDR3 nucleotides: TGCGCCAGCAGCCAATTGGGACAGGGGAACTATGGCTACACCTTC. The V gene is TRBV4-1, the J gene TRBJ1-2; 10 positions agree with TRBD1. This CDR3 comprises 15 residues. Per germline, CDR1 MGHRA and CDR2 YSYEKL. J gave up 2 bases and V 2 bases, and 2 bases lay outside the gene matches.

The chain employs TRBV29-1 and TRBJ2-7; 8 nucleotides align to TRBD2. Trimming removed 5 bases from V and 1 base from J; junction bases left unmatched: 4. The CDR3 loop spans 13 amino acids. The germline V gene encodes CDR1 SQVTM and CDR2 ANQGSEA. CDR3 sequence: CSVTSGVSYEQYF. CDR3 coding DNA: TGCAGCGTTACTAGCGGAGTATCCTACGAGCAGTACTTC.

This clonotype was detected only a few times. The chain joins TRBV29-1 to TRBJ1-1; D is ambiguous. Germline assignment: CDR1 SQVTM and CDR2 ANQGSEA. The CDR3 contains 12 residues. V gave up 6 bases and J gave up 6 bases, with 14 bases separating them. CDR3 nucleotide sequence: TGCAGCGTGGATGGGGAAATCTCTGAAGCTTTCTTT. As protein: CSVDGEISEAFF.

This clonotype was detected only a few times. The V and J genes are TRBV27 and TRBJ2-1, with D uncertain. The CDR3 contains 15 residues. V gave up 4 bases and J gave up 7 bases, with 17 bases separating them. The germline V gene has CDR1 MNHEY and CDR2 SMNVEV (reference sequence). Here the CDR3 reads CASSSGLPSRNEQFF. CDR3 nucleotide sequence: TGTGCCAGCAGTTCTGGGCTCCCTAGTAGGAATGAGCAGTTCTTC.

This clonotype was seen a handful of times. The V call is TRBV9, the J call TRBJ2-2; D may be TRBD1 (5 bases). There are 16 residues in the CDR3. With 0 bases removed from V and 7 bases from J, the gap between germline ends came to 16 bases. Germline V gene data show CDR1 as SGDLS and CDR2 as YYNGEE. CDR3 DNA: TGTGCCAGCAGCGTAGAATCAGGGAAGAATAACGGGGAGCTGTTTTTT. This sequence encodes CASSVESGKNNGELFF.

This clonotype turned up a few times. CDR3 residues: CSARGEGGFYGYTF. The CDR3 nucleotides read TGCAGTGCTAGAGGGGAGGGGGGGTTCTATGGCTACACCTTC. The chain joins TRBV20-1 to TRBJ1-2; D is perhaps TRBD1 (6 bases). Per the germline V gene, CDR1 is DFQATT and CDR2 is SNEGSKA (reference sequence). CDR3 length: 14 residues. Between the trimmed V and J ends, which lost 1 base and 4 bases, there was a span of 13 bases.

The chain couples TRBV9 to TRBJ1-1; TRBD1 is a possible D gene (5 bases). From germline, CDR1 is SGDLS and CDR2 YYNGEE. Trimming removed 4 bases at V and 8 bases at J, with 15 bases between. The CDR3 length is 13 residues. CDR3 protein: CASSPAGGAEAFF. Written as DNA, the CDR3 is TGTGCCAGCAGCCCGGCGGGAGGGGCAGAAGCTTTCTTT.

This clonotype was counted only a few times. V usage is TRBV6-5 and J usage is TRBJ2-7; D gene unclear. The length of the CDR3 is 16 residues. V was trimmed by 2 bases and J by 2 bases, leaving 16 bases between them. Germline CDR1 MNHEY, CDR2 SVGAGI. The chain's CDR3 is CASSYTADQLTYEQYF. The CDR3 DNA follows: TGTGCCAGCAGTTACACGGCAGACCAACTCACCTACGAGCAGTACTTC.

The rearrangement links TRBV7-9 to TRBJ2-7, with D unclear. Trimming cost V 4 bases and J 3 bases, with 10 bases left between them. Germline loops: CDR1 SEHNR, CDR2 FQNEAQ (reference sequence). CDR3 size: 13 residues. The CDR3 loop is CASSSGRNYEQYF. The DNA of the CDR3 is TGTGCCAGCAGCTCCGGACGGAACTACGAGCAGTACTTC.

Many counts were recorded for this clonotype. V is TRBV29-1 and J is TRBJ2-5; 11 positions agree with TRBD2. Per the germline V gene, CDR1 is SQVTM and CDR2 is ANQGSEA. The V segment lost 3 bases and the J segment 4 bases; nucleotides outside the gene matches: 10. CDR3 length: 16 amino acids. CDR3 DNA sequence: TGCAGCGTTGAGGGGGCGACTAGCGGGATACGAGAGACCCAGTACTTC. Translating gives CSVEGATSGIRETQYF.

This clonotype was detected ten times or more. The gene calls are TRBV3-1 and TRBJ1-1; D gene ambiguous. The V end lost 0 bases, the J end lost 5 bases, and 10 bases lay between the germline ends. The CDR3 is 14 amino acids. Germline V lookup: CDR1 LGHDT, CDR2 YNNKEL (reference sequence). For the CDR3, the DNA is TGTGCCAGCAGCCAAGAATTACTGGGAACTGAAGCTTTCTTT. The encoded protein is CASSQELLGTEAFF. Together with reference TRBV3-1 and TRBJ1-1, the CDR3 gives the full variable domain: DTAVSQTPKYLVTQMGNDKSIKCEQNLGHDTMYWYKQDSKKFLKIMFSYNNKELIINETVPNRFSPKSPDKAHLNLHINSLELGDSAVYFCASSQELLGTEAFFGQGTRLTVV.

In its sample, this clonotype was seen a few times. The J gene is TRBJ1-1, the V gene TRBV10-3; TRBD1 is a possible D gene (5 bases). Germline assignment: CDR1 ENHRY and CDR2 SYGVKD. The CDR3 totals 13 residues. The V and J ends lost 3 bases and 5 bases respectively, with 10 bases between them. The DNA of the CDR3 is TGTGCCATCAGTGATCCCCCAGGGACTGAAGCTTTCTTT. It codes for CAISDPPGTEAFF.

Here the CDR3 reads CASSSRVDLAAGELFF. CDR3 DNA: TGTGCCAGCAGCTCCAGGGTGGATTTGGCTGCCGGGGAGCTGTTTTTT. J is TRBJ2-2 and V is TRBV13, with D perhaps matching TRBD1 (5 bases). Germline V gives CDR1 PRHDT, CDR2 FYEKMQ (reference sequence). V lost 4 bases, J lost 6 bases, and 18 bases lay in between. The CDR3 covers 16 residues. Looking up the rest from reference TRBV13 and TRBJ2-2 gives the full variable domain: AAGVIQSPRHLIKEKRETATLKCYPIPRHDTVYWYQQGPGQDPQFLISFYEKMQSDKGSIPDRFSAQQFSDYHSELNMSSLELGDSALYFCASSSRVDLAAGELFFGEGSRLTVL.

This rearrangement joins TRBV4-3 to TRBJ2-1; possible D gene TRBD2, 5 bases. Germline-derived CDR1 and CDR2 are LGHNA and YSLEER. The CDR3 spans 20 residues. Trimming stripped 4 bases from V and 6 bases from J, with 31 bases between. The CDR3 protein is CASSRRRVPALRLGINEQFF. CDR3 sequence (DNA): TGCGCCAGCAGCCGAAGGCGGGTCCCGGCGCTCCGTTTGGGGATCAATGAGCAGTTCTTC.

The chain combines TRBV6-6 with TRBJ2-1, with a possible D match to TRBD2 (6 bases). Germline CDR1 reads MNHNY; CDR2 reads SVGAGI (reference sequence). CDR3 size: 13 residues. Trimming removed 5 bases from V and 3 bases from J, with 8 bases in between. CDR3 in amino acids: CASSATSYNEQFF. CDR3 nucleotides: TGTGCCAGCAGTGCGACTAGCTACAATGAGCAGTTCTTC.

The J gene is TRBJ2-1, the V gene TRBV11-1, with TRBD2 identical over 8 bases. The germline CDR1 and CDR2 sequences are SGHAT and FQDESV (reference sequence). V lost 4 bases and J lost 5; bases outside the gene matches: 16. The CDR3 is 18 amino acids. The CDR3 DNA follows: TGTGCCAGCAGCTCAAGCCCCTACCTTGCGGGGGGTAACAATGAGCAGTTCTTC. Its translation: CASSSSPYLAGGNNEQFF.

The rearrangement joins TRBV19 to TRBJ2-7; possibly TRBD2 for D (6 bases). This CDR3 is built from 13 residues. The V gene's germline CDR1 is LNHDA and CDR2 SQIVND (reference sequence). The V and J ends lost 5 bases and 3 bases respectively, with 11 bases between them. CDR3 sequence reads: CASSRDSFYEQYF. The CDR3 DNA follows: TGTGCCAGTAGTCGGGACTCCTTCTACGAGCAGTACTTC.

This clonotype was detected a few times. The chain links TRBV20-1 to TRBJ2-1; maybe TRBD2 (5 bases). CDR1 is DFQATT, CDR2 SNEGSKA, per germline (reference sequence). The V and J ends lost 5 bases and 5 bases respectively, with 19 bases between them. The CDR3 is 15 residues long. The CDR3 is CSAVFVGAIHNEQFF. CDR3 coding DNA: TGCAGTGCTGTTTTTGTGGGAGCTATCCACAATGAGCAGTTCTTC.